The T cell receptor (beta chain) described here comes from a study of T-cell memory formation after mild COVID-19. General study points: The study found balanced CD4/CD8 in clones contracting day 15 to 85 and a CD4+ lean in later expanders.

TCRdb itself ran the 5' RACE reads through MiXCR, one entry per CDR3 protein. The data show under 400,000 distinct CDR3 sequences, around 21% seen once. With 8 bases removed from V and 5 bases from J, the gap between germline ends came to 15 bases. This CDR3 spans 13 amino acids. The germline V gene encodes CDR1 SEHNR and CDR2 FQNEAQ (reference sequence). Worth noting for this clonotype: Its antigen is still unknown.

This TCR came from an adult woman who had mild COVID-19 (a few samples of this study predate the infection). Cell type and time point are not known. The source material was PBMCs or a T cell subset sorted from them (not recorded which). The chain uses TRBV7-9 and TRBJ1-1, with D perhaps TRBD1 (5 bases). In nucleotides, the CDR3 is TGTGCCAGCGATCGGGGGGTGGGTACTGAAGCTTTCTTT. The encoded protein is CASDRGVGTEAFF.